This T cell receptor beta chain was obtained from a study of cytomegalovirus exposure and HLA in healthy donors. A multiplex PCR was run with 60 Vbeta primers and 13 Jbeta primers. Libraries were prepared by immunoSEQ multiplex PCR; TCRdb keeps only in-frame clonotypes and omits some of them. The sample comprises under 150,000 clones, 9.5% of which are singletons, and roughly 3.1% rests with the top ten. Germline V gives CDR1 SGHTS, CDR2 YDEGEE. The CDR3 is 14 amino acids. V lost 6 bases and J 0 bases, leaving 12 bases between the germline ends. The gene calls are TRBV5-8 and TRBJ1-1, with D perhaps TRBD1 (6 bases). Material: PBMCs. The clonotype comes from a man under 40 in good health and CMV-seronegative. CDR3 sequence reads: CASTSGQMNTEAFF. For the CDR3, the DNA is TGTGCCAGCACCTCAGGACAGATGAACACTGAAGCTTTCTTT.